This T cell receptor (beta chain) was documented in a study of T cell repertoires in cytomegalovirus infection. Study-wide background: In public TCR beta signatures, there were indications of both CMV infection and matching HLA type.

This CDR3 comprises 13 residues. The junction had 5 bases not matched to a gene; V was cut back by 5 bases and J by 7 bases. Germline V lookup: CDR1 SEHNR, CDR2 FQNEAQ (reference sequence). As for this clonotype: The antigen remains unidentified.

TCRdb used MiXCR to reprocess the reads, holding one entry per CDR3 protein. The sample records over 120,000 distinct CDR3 sequences, over 30% being singletons. This receptor was obtained from a human donor in good health (CMV status not recorded). Some clones in this sample may be carry-over from other donors' samples. The chain links TRBV7-9 to TRBJ2-1, with 7 bases identical to TRBD1. Material: CD8+ T cells from cultured PBMCs, obtained from culture after CMV antigen stimulation. CDR3 coding DNA: TGTGCCAGCAGCAGAACAGGGGAAAATGAGCAGTTCTTC. This encodes CASSRTGENEQFF.